The rows below give T cell receptor beta chains drawn from one sample of a study of T cell responses to AZD1222 COVID-19 vaccine. Sequenced by immunoSEQ multiplex PCR; TCRdb stores in-frame clones only, minus some. The sample carries 100,000 to 150,000 clones, 80% to 95% recorded once. The sample consisted of peripheral blood, taken 28 days after the second AZD1222 dose. The source of these receptors is an adult who received the AZD1222 COVID-19 vaccine. Both conserved end residues are part of each CDR3. The D gene is left open where the match is weak. Clone size is given for some rows only: seen once, a few or many times, or a class if the clone is expanded.

v_gene	abundance	d_gene	j_gene	CDR3nt	CDR3aa
TRBV10-3	once	.	TRBJ2-1	TGTGCCATCAGTGAGATAGGCAGCTACAATGAGCAGTTCTTC	CAISEIGSYNEQFF
TRBV5-6	.	TRBD1	TRBJ1-1	TGTGCCAGCAGCTTTACAGGGGGGGACACTGAAGCTTTCTTT	CASSFTGGDTEAFF
TRBV7-9	.	TRBD1	TRBJ2-2	TGTGCCAGCAGCTTACTATTGACAGGGGAAATAACCGGGGAGCTGTTTTTT	CASSLLLTGEITGELFF
TRBV6-2/TRBV6-3	.	.	TRBJ1-2	TGTGCCAGCAGCTGGACAAGCTATGGCTACACCTTC	CASSWTSYGYTF
TRBV6-5	.	TRBD1	TRBJ1-5	TGTGCCAGCAGTACCGGGACAGATAGCAATCAGCCCCAGCATTTT	CASSTGTDSNQPQHF
TRBV5-6	.	TRBD1	TRBJ1-1	TGTGCCAGCAGCGGGACAGGGACGCGGGAAGCTTTCTTT	CASSGTGTREAFF
TRBV7-2	.	TRBD1	TRBJ1-2	TGTGCCAGCAGCTCCCAGGGGGCCCCCAACTATGGCTACACCTTC	CASSSQGAPNYGYTF
TRBV20-1	.	.	TRBJ2-5	TGCAGTGCTAGTACGGGGGCCCGGGTTAAAGAGACCCAGTACTTC	CSASTGARVKETQYF
TRBV6-1	.	.	TRBJ1-2	TGTGCCAGCAGTGAAGGCCCATACTATGGCTACACCTTC	CASSEGPYYGYTF
TRBV7-8	.	.	TRBJ2-5	TGTGCCAGCAGCCTTGGACTGTTAGTAGCGACCCAGTACTTC	CASSLGLLVATQYF
TRBV7-2	.	TRBD2	TRBJ2-1	TGTGCCAGCAGCTGGACTAGCGGACCTTACAATGAGCAGTTCTTC	CASSWTSGPYNEQFF
TRBV24-1	.	.	TRBJ2-3	TGTGCCACCAGTGATTCAGGGATCACGCAGTATTTT	CATSDSGITQYF
TRBV5-8	.	TRBD1	TRBJ2-2	TGTGCCAGCAACCAGGGACAGGGCCGCAGCGGGGAGCTGTTTTTT	CASNQGQGRSGELFF
TRBV4-3	.	.	TRBJ2-2	TGCGCCAGCAGCCAAGATTTGGGGATGGACACCGGGGAGCTGTTTTTT	CASSQDLGMDTGELFF
TRBV21-1	.	.	TRBJ1-1	TGTGCCAGCAGCGACAGGAAGAACACTGAAGCTTTCTTT	CASSDRKNTEAFF
TRBV29-1	.	.	TRBJ2-5	TGCAGCGTTGATAGGGGCAGGGAGACCCAGTACTTC	CSVDRGRETQYF
TRBV14	.	TRBD1	TRBJ1-4	TGTGCCAGCAGCCAACCGGGACAGGGGGCGTACGAAAAACTGTTTTTT	CASSQPGQGAYEKLFF
TRBV19	.	.	TRBJ2-3	TGTGCCAGTAGTATCCCCCCGGCCAACTCCACCTACACAGATACGCAGTATTTT	CASSIPPANSTYTDTQYF
TRBV29-1	.	TRBD1	TRBJ1-2	TGCAGCGCCACGCGGATGGGACAGGGGGGCTATGGCTACACCTTC	CSATRMGQGGYGYTF
TRBV5-1	.	TRBD1	TRBJ2-1	TGCGCCAGCAGCTTGGGGGGACAGGGGGCTAATGAGCAGTTCTTC	CASSLGGQGANEQFF
TRBV11-2	.	TRBD1	TRBJ1-1	TGTGCCAGCAGCTTAGGAGACAGGGGGATGAACACTGAAGCTTTCTTT	CASSLGDRGMNTEAFF
TRBV7-2	.	TRBD1	TRBJ1-1	TGTGCCAGCAGCTTAGTGGGGGGACAGGGGAACACTGAAGCTTTCTTT	CASSLVGGQGNTEAFF
TRBV10-3	.	.	TRBJ1-5	TGTGCCATCAGGGCAGGAATAGGGGATCAGCCCCAGCATTTT	CAIRAGIGDQPQHF
TRBV18	.	.	TRBJ1-5	TGTGCCAGCTCACCGGACAGAAATCAGCCCCAGCATTTT	CASSPDRNQPQHF
TRBV2	.	.	TRBJ1-1	TGTGCCAGCAGGGGGATGAACACTGAAGCTTTCTTT	CASRGMNTEAFF
TRBV19	.	TRBD1	TRBJ1-1	TGTGCCAGTAGTTCCCGACCCGGGACAGGGGGGAACACTGAAGCTTTCTTT	CASSSRPGTGGNTEAFF
TRBV11-1	.	.	TRBJ1-1	TGTGCCAGCAGCCCTCTTTTCAGGGGAACTGAAGCTTTCTTT	CASSPLFRGTEAFF
TRBV15	.	.	TRBJ1-2	TGTGCCACCAGCTGGGGCAGGGTCCCCTATGGCTACACCTTC	CATSWGRVPYGYTF
TRBV24-1	.	TRBD1	TRBJ1-2	TGTGCCACCAGTGATTCATCTACAGGGGTTGTATATGGCTACACCTTC	CATSDSSTGVVYGYTF
TRBV19	.	.	TRBJ2-7	TGTGCCAGTAGTATGGAAGGCTCCTACGAGCAGTACTTC	CASSMEGSYEQYF
TRBV5-6	.	TRBD2	TRBJ2-3	TGTGCCAGCAGCGCCTACGCTCGGGGGGGCACAGATACGCAGTATTTT	CASSAYARGGTDTQYF
TRBV4-1	.	.	TRBJ1-6	TGCGCCAGCAGCCAGGCCCCCATTGGGACACCCCTCCACTTT	CASSQAPIGTPLHF
TRBV19	.	TRBD1	TRBJ1-2	TGTGCCAGTAGTATAGGAGCCGGGACAGTCTATCAGCCCGGCTACACCTTC	CASSIGAGTVYQPGYTF
TRBV15	.	.	TRBJ2-3	TGTGCCACCAGCAGACAAGTCACTAGCACAGATACGCAGTATTTT	CATSRQVTSTDTQYF
TRBV30	.	.	TRBJ1-1	TGTGCCTGGAGTGAAAGTGTTATAGGTGGTGAAGCTTTCTTT	CAWSESVIGGEAFF
TRBV7-6	.	.	TRBJ2-3	TGTGCCAGCAGCTCTAGTCGAGGGGGCACAGATACGCAGTATTTT	CASSSSRGGTDTQYF
TRBV6-6	.	.	TRBJ2-2	TGTGCCAGCAGTAAACAGGCGAACACCGGGGAGCTGTTTTTT	CASSKQANTGELFF
TRBV2	.	.	TRBJ1-1	TGTGCCAGCATAGTAGGGGGGGCAAATATGAACACTGAAGCTTTCTTT	CASIVGGANMNTEAFF
TRBV6-5	.	.	TRBJ2-7	TGTGCCAGCAGTTTACAGGGTACCTACGAGCAGTACTTC	CASSLQGTYEQYF
TRBV24-1	.	.	TRBJ2-1	TGTGCCACCAGTGATTCCGTGACCCAGTCCAATGAGCAGTTCTTC	CATSDSVTQSNEQFF
TRBV1	.	.	TRBJ2-5	TGCACCAGCAGCCAAGTTAACGGGACTAGCGGGGGAGAGACCCAGTACTTC	CTSSQVNGTSGGETQYF
TRBV7-7	.	.	TRBJ2-2	TGTGCTAGCAGCTTACGGACTGCCAACACCGGGGAGCTGTTTTTT	CASSLRTANTGELFF
TRBV11-3	.	.	TRBJ2-1	TGTGCCAGCAGCTTAGGGGGGTTCAACAATGAGCAGTTCTTC	CASSLGGFNNEQFF
TRBV5-6	.	.	TRBJ1-1	TGTGCCAGCAACGGGGAGACGGGGAACACTGAAGCTTTCTTT	CASNGETGNTEAFF
TRBV6-6	.	.	TRBJ1-1	TGTGCCAGCGTCGACGGAGGGGGGGTAAACACTGAAGCTTTCTTT	CASVDGGGVNTEAFF
TRBV27	.	.	TRBJ1-4	TGTGCCAGCAGTCCCGGCCAGGGCTATAATGAAAAACTGTTTTTT	CASSPGQGYNEKLFF
TRBV5-1	few	TRBD2	TRBJ2-3	TGCGCCAGCAGCCATAGCGGGGGACGCACAGATACGCAGTATTTT	CASSHSGGRTDTQYF
TRBV20-1	.	.	TRBJ1-6	TGCAGTGCTAGTACCCCAGGAGATAATAATTCACCCCTCCACTTT	CSASTPGDNNSPLHF
TRBV7-2	.	TRBD2	TRBJ2-1	TGTGCCAGCAGCCAAGCGGGAGGTACCTACAATGAGCAGTTCTTC	CASSQAGGTYNEQFF
TRBV6-5	.	TRBD1	TRBJ1-1	TGTGCCAGCAGTCAGGGGGTGGGGGAAGCTTTCTTT	CASSQGVGEAFF
TRBV28	.	.	TRBJ1-2	TGTGCCAGCAGTTTATCGGGACACCCGAACTATGGCTACACCTTC	CASSLSGHPNYGYTF
TRBV6-5	.	.	TRBJ2-7	TGTGCCAGCAGTTACGGCGGGCAGGGTGGCTACGAGCAGTACTTC	CASSYGGQGGYEQYF
TRBV10-3	.	TRBD1	TRBJ1-2	TGTGCCATCAGTGATGGACAGGGGGAGGACTATGGCTACACCTTC	CAISDGQGEDYGYTF
TRBV6-5	once	TRBD1	TRBJ1-4	TGTGCCAGCGCCGGGACAGGGAGTCTCGGTGAAAAACTGTTTTTT	CASAGTGSLGEKLFF
TRBV18	.	TRBD1	TRBJ1-1	TGTGCCAGCTCGACAGGGGAGAACACTGAAGCTTTCTTT	CASSTGENTEAFF
TRBV5-4	few	TRBD2	TRBJ2-5	TGTGCCAGCAGCGGACGTAGCGGGAGGGTTAGGGAGACCCAGTACTTC	CASSGRSGRVRETQYF
TRBV19	.	.	TRBJ1-4	TGTGCCAGTAGAGGGCAGTTTCACCGTAATGAAAAACTGTTTTTT	CASRGQFHRNEKLFF